This entry is about one T cell receptor beta chain. Germline CDR1 and CDR2: PRHDT and FYEKMQ (reference sequence). CDR3 length: 15 residues. Germline trimming cut 4 bases from V and 6 bases from J; bases unmatched to any gene: 10. These data belong to a study of blood T cell repertoires in COVID-19. In the authors' workflow: The assay estimated nucleated cells by amplifying reference gene primers. Libraries were prepared by immunoSEQ multiplex PCR; TCRdb keeps only in-frame clonotypes and omits some of them. The V and J calls and clone size are taken from that table; D and trimming were inferred from the DNA. The sample lists roughly 260,000 clones; approximately 90% were seen once.

The clonotype comes from a man in his sixties who had recovered from COVID-19. V gene TRBV13 combines with J gene TRBJ1-1; 8 nucleotides align to TRBD1. What was sequenced was peripheral blood. In nucleotides, the CDR3 is TGTGCCAGCAGCTCCCCGTGGACAGGGACGGCTGAAGCTTTCTTT. Translating it yields CASSSPWTGTAEAFF.